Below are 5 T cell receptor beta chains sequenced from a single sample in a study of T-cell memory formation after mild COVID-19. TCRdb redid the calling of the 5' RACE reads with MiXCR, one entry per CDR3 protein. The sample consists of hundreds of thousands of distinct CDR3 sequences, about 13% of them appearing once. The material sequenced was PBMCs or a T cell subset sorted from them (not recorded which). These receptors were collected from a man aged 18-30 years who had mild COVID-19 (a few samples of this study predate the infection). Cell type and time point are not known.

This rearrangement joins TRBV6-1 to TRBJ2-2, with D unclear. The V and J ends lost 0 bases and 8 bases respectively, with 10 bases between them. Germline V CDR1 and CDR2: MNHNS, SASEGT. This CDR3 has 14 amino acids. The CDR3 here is CASSEAQNEGELFF. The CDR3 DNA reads TGTGCCAGCAGTGAAGCGCAAAATGAGGGGGAGCTGTTTTTT.

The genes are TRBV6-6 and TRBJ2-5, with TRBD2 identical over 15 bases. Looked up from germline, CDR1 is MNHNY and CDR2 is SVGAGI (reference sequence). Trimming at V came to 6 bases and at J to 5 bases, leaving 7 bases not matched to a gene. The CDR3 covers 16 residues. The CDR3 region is CASSRGLAGGGETQYF. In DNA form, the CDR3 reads TGTGCCAGCAGCCGAGGACTAGCGGGGGGGGGGGAGACCCAGTACTTC.

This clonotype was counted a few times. The CDR3 bases are TGCAGTGCTACCCCTACAGGGAAGATCCAAGAGACCCAGTACTTC. It codes for CSATPTGKIQETQYF. This chain joins TRBV20-1 and TRBJ2-5; D is perhaps TRBD1 (6 bases). This CDR3 spans 15 amino acids. Germline CDR1 DFQATT, CDR2 SNEGSKA (reference sequence). Trimming took 4 bases from V and 1 from J, leaving 16 bases between them.

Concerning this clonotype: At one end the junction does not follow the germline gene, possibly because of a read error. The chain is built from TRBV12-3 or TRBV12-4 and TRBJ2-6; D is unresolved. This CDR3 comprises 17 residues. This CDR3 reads CASSPGLVTTGANVLTF. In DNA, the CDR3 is TGTGCCAGCAGCCCAGGTTTGGTAACTACTGGTGCCAACGTCCTGACTTTC.

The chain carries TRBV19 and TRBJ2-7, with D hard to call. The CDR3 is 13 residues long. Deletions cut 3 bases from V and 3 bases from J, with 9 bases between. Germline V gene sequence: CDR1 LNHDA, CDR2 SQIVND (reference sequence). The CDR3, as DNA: TGTGCCAGTAGTATCGGGTCCGGCTACGAGCAGTACTTC. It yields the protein CASSIGSGYEQYF.